The 11 T cell receptor beta chains below were found in one sample sequenced in a study of cytomegalovirus exposure and HLA in healthy donors. Clones were sequenced by immunoSEQ multiplex PCR, and TCRdb holds only the in-frame ones, with some missing. Seen here are about 49,000 clones, 92% observed once, and the top ten hold about 1.5%. The sample comprised PBMCs. These receptors were taken from a young man in good health and CMV-seronegative.

The chain couples TRBV9 to TRBJ1-3; 7 nucleotides agree with TRBD1. The CDR3 runs to 14 residues. V dropped 3 bases and J dropped 2; count of bases not matched to a gene: 2. Germline loops: CDR1 SGDLS, CDR2 YYNGEE. CDR3 nucleotide sequence: TGTGCCAGCAGCGCGGGGACAGCTGGAAACACCATATATTTT. It encodes CASSAGTAGNTIYF.

CDR3 loop: CAINSPSGANVLTF. The CDR3 DNA sequence: TGCGCCATAAACAGCCCCTCTGGGGCCAACGTCCTGACTTTC. V is TRBV10-1 and J is TRBJ2-6; D unclear. The V and J ends lost 10 bases and 0 bases respectively, with 10 bases between them. CDR3 length: 14 residues. In germline, CDR1 is WNHNN, CDR2 SYGVQD (reference sequence).

This clone was counted once. The CDR3 region has the DNA TGCAGCGTCATGACAGGGTACACAGATACGCAGTATTTT. It yields the protein CSVMTGYTDTQYF. The genes are TRBV29-1 and TRBJ2-3, with 7 bases that match TRBD1. The CDR3 runs to 13 residues. Germline V gene lookup returns CDR1 SQVTM and CDR2 ANQGSEA. V lost 6 bases to trimming and J lost 2 bases; unmatched junction nucleotides: 5.

This chain joins TRBV2 and TRBJ2-1, with 8 bases matching TRBD2. V lost 0 bases to trimming and J lost 0 bases; unmatched junction nucleotides: 7. The germline V gene encodes CDR1 SNHLY and CDR2 FYNNEI. The CDR3 extends over 18 amino acids. This CDR3 is CASSEAGPGGASYNEQFF. CDR3 in DNA: TGTGCCAGCAGTGAAGCGGGCCCCGGGGGGGCCTCCTACAATGAGCAGTTCTTC. Looking up the rest from reference TRBV2 and TRBJ2-1 gives the full variable domain: EPEVTQTPSHQVTQMGQEVILRCVPISNHLYFYWYRQILGQKVEFLVSFYNNEISEKSEIFDDQFSVERPDGSNFTLKIRSTKLEDSAMYFCASSEAGPGGASYNEQFFGPGTRLTVL.

The chain joins TRBV2 to TRBJ2-5; 7 bases are shared with TRBD1. The ends lost 6 bases at V and 2 bases at J; junction bases unmatched: 3. This CDR3 is built from 13 residues. Germline CDR1 SNHLY, CDR2 FYNNEI. The CDR3 sequence: CASRGQLQETQYF. The CDR3 DNA sequence: TGTGCCAGCAGGGGACAGTTACAAGAGACCCAGTACTTC.

The chain employs TRBV4-1 and TRBJ1-2, with D uncertain. The CDR3 contains 14 residues. Germline V gene lookup returns CDR1 MGHRA and CDR2 YSYEKL. Trimming cost V 4 bases and J 7 bases, with 16 bases left between them. As DNA, the CDR3 is TGCGCCAGCAGCCCCCCTGGCAGGATCTTTGGCTACACCTTC. This encodes CASSPPGRIFGYTF.

The chain has TRBV29-1 and TRBJ1-1; no reliable D call. Trimming took off 0 bases at V and 6 bases at J, with 11 bases between the two ends. The CDR3 covers 13 residues. The germline CDR1 and CDR2 sequences are SQVTM and ANQGSEA. The chain's CDR3 is CSVEDAGYAEAFF. For the CDR3, the DNA is TGCAGCGTTGAAGATGCGGGATACGCTGAAGCTTTCTTT.

The chain couples TRBV6-4 to TRBJ2-2; D perhaps matches TRBD2 (5 bases). The germline V gene has CDR1 MRHNA and CDR2 SNTAGT. This CDR3 is 15 amino acids long. Trimming took 6 bases from V and 6 from J, leaving 17 bases between them. Here the CDR3 reads CASSTTLEGPGELFF. Here the CDR3 DNA reads TGTGCCAGCAGCACGACCCTCGAGGGTCCCGGGGAGCTGTTTTTT.

The gene calls are TRBV4-3 and TRBJ2-3; TRBD2 matches 9 bases. This CDR3 comprises 16 residues. Per the germline V gene, CDR1 is LGHNA and CDR2 is YSLEER. Trimming took 4 bases from V and 4 from J; bases not matched to a gene: 9. CDR3 in amino acids: CASSLNVAGVADTQYF. The DNA for the CDR3 is TGCGCCAGCAGCCTCAACGTAGCGGGAGTCGCAGATACGCAGTATTTT.

This clone was seen more than once but under ten times. The genes are TRBV7-2 and TRBJ2-3; 8 bases are shared with TRBD2. V shed 5 bases and J 1 base; nucleotides not matched to a gene: 5. Germline V gene data show CDR1 as SGHTA and CDR2 as FQGNSA. CDR3 size: 15 residues. The CDR3, as DNA: TGTGCCAGCAGCCCGAGCGGGAGTGGCACAGATACGCAGTATTTT. It specifies CASSPSGSGTDTQYF.

J is TRBJ1-5 and V is TRBV6-1; D is perhaps TRBD1 (6 bases). The germline V gene encodes CDR1 MNHNS and CDR2 SASEGT. This CDR3 comprises 14 residues. Trimming stripped 5 bases from V and 3 bases from J, with 11 bases between. The CDR3 is CASSRTGINQPQHF. The DNA for the CDR3 is TGTGCCAGCAGTAGAACAGGGATCAATCAGCCCCAGCATTTT.